Given below is one TCR beta chain in context. Its target is not known. Sequencing used immunoSEQ multiplex PCR; TCRdb keeps in-frame clones, though not all of them. This table has fewer than 300,000 clones, less than 85% appearing once. This sample stems from a study of cytotoxic CD8 clonotypes in ibrutinib-treated CLL. Turning to the study itself: Productive templates per sample averaged 255,043; productive rearrangements, 94,082. Broader study findings: Baseline levels of clonality went above those of age-matched healthy donors and moved with circulating CD8+ T-cell counts.

This CDR3 spans 14 amino acids. The germline gives CDR1 MDHEN, CDR2 SYDVKM. Trimming left V 3 bases short and J 0 bases short, with 7 bases between. The clonotype originates from a human donor with chronic lymphocytic leukemia. The source was PBMCs, collected at disease progression, from a patient treated with ibrutinib. This chain connects TRBV28 to TRBJ2-3, with a tentative D call TRBD2 (5 bases). The DNA for the CDR3 is TGTGCCAGCAGTTTCCAGCGGAGCACAGATACGCAGTATTTT. Translated, it gives CASSFQRSTDTQYF.